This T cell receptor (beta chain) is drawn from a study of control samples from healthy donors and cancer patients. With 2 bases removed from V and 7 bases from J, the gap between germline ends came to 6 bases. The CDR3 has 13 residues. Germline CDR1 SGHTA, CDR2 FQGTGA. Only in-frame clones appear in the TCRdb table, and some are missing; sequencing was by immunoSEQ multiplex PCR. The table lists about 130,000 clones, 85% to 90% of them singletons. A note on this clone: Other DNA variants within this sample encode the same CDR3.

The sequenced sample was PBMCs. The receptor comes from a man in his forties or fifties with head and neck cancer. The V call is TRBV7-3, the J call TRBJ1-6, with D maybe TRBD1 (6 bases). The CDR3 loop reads CASSLDRNSPLHF. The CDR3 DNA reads TGTGCCAGCAGCTTAGACAGGAATTCACCCCTCCACTTT.